Listed here is a single T cell receptor (beta chain). Its specificity is unknown. There are 11 residues in the CDR3. The germline V gene encodes CDR1 MNHEY and CDR2 SMNVEV (reference sequence). The V end was cut by 6 bases, the J end by 6 bases, with 8 bases between. Sequencing used immunoSEQ multiplex PCR; TCRdb keeps in-frame clones, though not all of them. In the table there are about 210,000 clones, around 94% of which are singletons. This sample is part of a study of T cell responses to AZD1222 COVID-19 vaccine. The study, taken as a whole, reports: Only a handful of AZD1222 recipients were seropositive at baseline. Spike was spanned by vaccine-associated CD4 TCRs, which were dominant at 160-218 and 743-854. The donor cohort was predominantly white British with a female majority, and clonal diversity may have been underestimated. Repertoire samples came only from after the peak T cell response.

The genes are TRBV27 and TRBJ1-2; the D is unclear. Sequenced here: peripheral blood, sampled 28 days after the second dose of the MenACWY control vaccine. This clonotype originated in an adult who received the MenACWY meningococcal vaccine as a control. The CDR3 sequence is CASRTGHGYTF. CDR3 coding DNA: TGTGCCAGCAGGACTGGACATGGCTACACCTTC.